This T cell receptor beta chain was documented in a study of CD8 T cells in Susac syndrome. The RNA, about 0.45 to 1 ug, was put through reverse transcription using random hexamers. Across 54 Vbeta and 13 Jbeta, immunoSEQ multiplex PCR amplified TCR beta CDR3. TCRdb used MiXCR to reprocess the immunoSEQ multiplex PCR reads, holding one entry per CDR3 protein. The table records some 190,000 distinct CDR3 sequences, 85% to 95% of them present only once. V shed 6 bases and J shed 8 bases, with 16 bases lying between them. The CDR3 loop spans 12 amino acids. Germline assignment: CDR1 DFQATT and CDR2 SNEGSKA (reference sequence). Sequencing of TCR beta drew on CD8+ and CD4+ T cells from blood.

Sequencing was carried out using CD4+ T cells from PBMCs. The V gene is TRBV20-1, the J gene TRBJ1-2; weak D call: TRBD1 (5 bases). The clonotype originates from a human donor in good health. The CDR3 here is CSAKRGTGGYTF. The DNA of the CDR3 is TGCAGTGCCAAGCGAGGGACCGGGGGCTACACCTTC.